These 6 T cell receptor beta chains were all obtained from the same sample, sequenced in a study of blood T cell repertoires in COVID-19 (dated by TCRdb to 2018 to 2020). Receptor libraries were prepared by the immunoSEQ multiplex PCR assay. Drawn from immuneACCESS, this table holds only the in-frame rearrangements with V and J called that TCRdb kept. Clones are partly lost; checked studies trace under half to an unresolved V gene and leave the rest unexplained. This sample comprises about 78,000 clones, about 90% of them detected only once. Around 0.97% of the sample is taken by the ten largest. Sample: peripheral blood. The receptors were gathered from a woman between 45 and 60 years old in a cohort sampled during active COVID-19.

The chain recombines TRBV5-1 with TRBJ2-1; 12 bases map to TRBD2. The V gene's germline CDR1 is SGHRS and CDR2 YFSETQ. The CDR3 length is 15 residues. V shed 2 bases and J 4 bases; nucleotides not matched to a gene: 1. The CDR3: CASSLLAGGYNEQFF. DNA of the CDR3: TGCGCCAGCAGCTTACTAGCGGGAGGTTACAATGAGCAGTTCTTC.

The rearrangement uses TRBV10-1 and TRBJ2-5, with 8 bases matching TRBD2. The V and J ends lost 3 bases and 5 bases, in that order; junction bases with no gene match: 8. Germline V gene sequence: CDR1 WNHNN, CDR2 SYGVQD (reference sequence). This CDR3 is built from 15 residues. CDR3 sequence (DNA): TGCGCCAGCAGTGACGGGAGCGGGAGCGGGGAGACCCAGTACTTC. Its protein product is CASSDGSGSGETQYF.

This chain links TRBV5-6 with TRBJ2-2; D ambiguous. Germline lookup yields CDR1 SGHDT and CDR2 YYEEEE. This CDR3 is built from 13 residues. V dropped 2 bases and J dropped 7 bases, with 9 bases sitting between them. As DNA, the CDR3 is TGTGCCAGCAGCTTCCCTTCAGGCGGGGAGCTGTTTTTT. It encodes CASSFPSGGELFF.

J is TRBJ2-1 and V is TRBV5-1; 7 positions match TRBD1. The CDR3 length is 15 residues. V was pared by 3 bases and J by 2 bases, with 5 bases of the junction left unmatched. CDR1 and CDR2 from the germline V gene are SGHRS and YFSETQ. The CDR3 sequence is CASSSDRATYNEQFF. The CDR3 DNA follows: TGCGCCAGCAGCTCAGACAGGGCCACCTACAATGAGCAGTTCTTC. Full variable domain (outside the CDR3, taken from reference TRBV5-1 and TRBJ2-1): KAGVTQTPRYLIKTRGQQVTLSCSPISGHRSVSWYQQTPGQGLQFLFEYFSETQRNKGNFPGRFSGRQFSNSRSEMNVSTLELGDSALYLCASSSDRATYNEQFFGPGTRLTVL.

The chain recombines TRBV29-1 with TRBJ2-3, with D perhaps TRBD2 (5 bases). The CDR3 contains 13 residues. Germline V lookup: CDR1 SQVTM, CDR2 ANQGSEA. The ends were cut back, 3 bases at V and 6 bases at J, with 13 bases in the middle. The CDR3 coding sequence is TGCAGCGTTGAGGGAGTGACGGGCGATACGCAGTATTTT. As protein: CSVEGVTGDTQYF.

CDR3 nucleotide sequence: TGCAGCGTCCGTCCTACGGGCACTGAAGCTTTCTTT. As protein: CSVRPTGTEAFF. This chain joins TRBV29-1 and TRBJ1-1; D is undetermined. CDR1 SQVTM and CDR2 ANQGSEA come from the germline V gene. The germline V and J ends were trimmed by 6 bases and 4 bases, with 12 bases remaining between them. The length of the CDR3 is 12 residues.